This TCR beta chain emerged from a study of cytomegalovirus exposure and HLA in healthy donors. Study results and caveats: Researchers catalogued roughly 170 TCR beta chains as cytomegalovirus-associated.

PCR used 60 Vbeta primers and 13 Jbeta primers. Assay used: immunoSEQ multiplex PCR; TCRdb lists only in-frame clones, some missing. The data show 65,000 to 95,000 clones, under 80% seen once. Turning to this clone: Its specificity is not known.

The source of this sequence is a male donor in good health and CMV-seropositive. The specimen sequenced was PBMCs.

CDR3 in amino acids: CASSGDRGGYEQYF. CDR3 nucleotide sequence: TGTGCCAGCAGTGGGGACAGAGGGGGCTACGAGCAGTACTTC. This chain links TRBV25-1 with TRBJ2-7, with TRBD1 identical over 7 bases. J gave up 3 bases and V 4 bases, and 6 bases lay outside the gene matches. The CDR3 runs to 14 residues. CDR1 and CDR2 from the germline V gene are MGHDK and SYGVNS.